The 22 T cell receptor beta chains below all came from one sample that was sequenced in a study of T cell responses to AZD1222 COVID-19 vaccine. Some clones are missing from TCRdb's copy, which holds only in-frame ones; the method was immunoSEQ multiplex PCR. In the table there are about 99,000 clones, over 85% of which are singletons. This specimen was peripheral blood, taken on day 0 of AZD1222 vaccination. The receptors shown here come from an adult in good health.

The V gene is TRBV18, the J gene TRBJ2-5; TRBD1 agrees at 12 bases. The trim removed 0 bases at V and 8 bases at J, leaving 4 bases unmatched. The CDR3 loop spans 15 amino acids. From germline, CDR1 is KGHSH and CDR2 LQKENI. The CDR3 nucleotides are TGTGCCAGCTCACCACCGTCGGGACAGGGGGCCACCCAGTACTTC. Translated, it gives CASSPPSGQGATQYF.

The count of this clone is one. CDR3 sequence: CASSPPQGHTDTQYF. The CDR3 region has the DNA TGTGCCAGCAGTCCTCCTCAGGGACACACAGATACGCAGTATTTT. The V call is TRBV28, the J call TRBJ2-3, with D possibly matching TRBD1 (6 bases). The V gene lost 5 bases and the J gene lost 2 bases, with 14 bases spanning the gap. This CDR3 has 15 residues. CDR1 and CDR2 (germline): MDHEN, SYDVKM.

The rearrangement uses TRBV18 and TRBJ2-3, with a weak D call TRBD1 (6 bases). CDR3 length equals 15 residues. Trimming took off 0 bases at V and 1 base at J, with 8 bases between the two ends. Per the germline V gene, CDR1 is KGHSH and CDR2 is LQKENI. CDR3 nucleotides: TGTGCCAGCTCACCACCACAGGGTGGCACAGATACGCAGTATTTT. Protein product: CASSPPQGGTDTQYF.

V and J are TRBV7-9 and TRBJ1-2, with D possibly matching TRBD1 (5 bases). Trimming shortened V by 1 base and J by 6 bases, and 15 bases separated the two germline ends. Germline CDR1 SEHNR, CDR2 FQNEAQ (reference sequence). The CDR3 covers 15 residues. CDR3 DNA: TGTGCCAGCAGCTTAGTATTCCCAGGGCCCCATGGCTACACCTTC. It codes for CASSLVFPGPHGYTF. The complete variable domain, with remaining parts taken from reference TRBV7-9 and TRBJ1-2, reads DTGVSQNPRHKITKRGQNVTFRCDPISEHNRLYWYRQTLGQGPEFLTYFQNEAQLEKSRLLSDRFSAERPKGSFSTLEIQRTEQGDSAMYLCASSLVFPGPHGYTFGSGTRLTVV.

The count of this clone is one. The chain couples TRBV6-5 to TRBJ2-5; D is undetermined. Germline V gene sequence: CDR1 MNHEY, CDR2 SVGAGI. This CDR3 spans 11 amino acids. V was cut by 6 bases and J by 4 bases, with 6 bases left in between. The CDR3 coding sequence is TGTGCCAGCAGCCCAATAGAGACCCAGTACTTC. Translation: CASSPIETQYF.

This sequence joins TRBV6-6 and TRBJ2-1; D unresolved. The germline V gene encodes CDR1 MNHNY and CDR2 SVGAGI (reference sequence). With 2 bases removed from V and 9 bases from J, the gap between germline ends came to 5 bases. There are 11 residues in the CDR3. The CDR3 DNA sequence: TGTGCCAGCAGTTACGCCCGTGAGCAGTTCTTC. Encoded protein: CASSYAREQFF.

The CDR3 sequence: CASSLTSGRANEQFF. DNA of the CDR3: TGTGCCAGCAGCCTGACTAGCGGGAGAGCTAATGAGCAGTTCTTC. The rearrangement links TRBV11-3 to TRBJ2-1; the match to TRBD2 covers 12 bases. J lost 7 bases, V lost 5 bases, and 6 bases had no gene match. Germline CDR1 SGHNT, CDR2 YENEEA. CDR3 length: 15 amino acids.

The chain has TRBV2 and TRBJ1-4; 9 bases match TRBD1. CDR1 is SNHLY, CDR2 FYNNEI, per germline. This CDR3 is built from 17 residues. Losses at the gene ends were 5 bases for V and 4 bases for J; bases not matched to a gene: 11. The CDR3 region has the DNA TGTGCCAGCAGTCGAATCGGCACGGGACAGGGTAATGAAAAACTGTTTTTT. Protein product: CASSRIGTGQGNEKLFF.

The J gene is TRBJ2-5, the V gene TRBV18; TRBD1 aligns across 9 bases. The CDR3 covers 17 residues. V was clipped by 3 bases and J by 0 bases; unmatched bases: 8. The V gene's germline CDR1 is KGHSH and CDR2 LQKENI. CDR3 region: CASSPSPGQGDQETQYF. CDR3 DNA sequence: TGTGCCAGCTCACCGTCTCCGGGACAGGGAGACCAAGAGACCCAGTACTTC.

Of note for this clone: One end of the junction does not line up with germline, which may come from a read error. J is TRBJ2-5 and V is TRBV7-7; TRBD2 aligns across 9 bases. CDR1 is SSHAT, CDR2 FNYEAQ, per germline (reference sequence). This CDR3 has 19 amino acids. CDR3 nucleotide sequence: TGTGCTAGCAGCTTAGGGGCTTCAGGACTAGCGCCATGGGGGGAGACCCAGTACTTC. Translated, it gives CASSLGASGLAPWGETQYF.

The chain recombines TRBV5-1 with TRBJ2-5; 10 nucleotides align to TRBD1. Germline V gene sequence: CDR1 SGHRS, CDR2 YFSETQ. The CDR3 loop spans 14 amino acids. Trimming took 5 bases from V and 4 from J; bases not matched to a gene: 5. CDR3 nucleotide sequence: TGCGCCAGCAGTACCGGACAGGGGGGAGAGACCCAGTACTTC. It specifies CASSTGQGGETQYF.

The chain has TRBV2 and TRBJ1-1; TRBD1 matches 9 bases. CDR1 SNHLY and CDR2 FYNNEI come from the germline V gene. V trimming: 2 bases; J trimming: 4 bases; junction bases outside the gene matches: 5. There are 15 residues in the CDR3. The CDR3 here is CASSEPAQGATEAFF. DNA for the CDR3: TGTGCCAGCAGTGAACCCGCACAGGGGGCCACTGAAGCTTTCTTT.

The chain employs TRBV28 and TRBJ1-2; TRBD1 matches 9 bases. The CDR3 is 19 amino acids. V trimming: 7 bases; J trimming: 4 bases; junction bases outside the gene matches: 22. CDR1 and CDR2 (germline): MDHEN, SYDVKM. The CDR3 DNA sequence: TGTGCCAGCAACCCCTTAACCGGGACAGGGAAGAAGGCGAGCTATGGCTACACCTTC. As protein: CASNPLTGTGKKASYGYTF.

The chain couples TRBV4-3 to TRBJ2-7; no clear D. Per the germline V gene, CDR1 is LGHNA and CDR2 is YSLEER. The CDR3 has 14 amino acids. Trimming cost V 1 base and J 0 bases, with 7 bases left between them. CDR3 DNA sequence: TGCGCCAGCAGCCAAGCGACGGACTCCTACGAGCAGTACTTC. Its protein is CASSQATDSYEQYF.

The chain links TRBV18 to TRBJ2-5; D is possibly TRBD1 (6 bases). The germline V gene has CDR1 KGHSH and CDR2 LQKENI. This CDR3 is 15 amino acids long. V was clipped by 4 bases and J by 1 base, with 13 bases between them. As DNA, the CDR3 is TGTGCCAGCTCACACAGGGTTTCCCTCCAAGAGACCCAGTACTTC. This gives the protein CASSHRVSLQETQYF. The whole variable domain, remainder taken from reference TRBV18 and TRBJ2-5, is NAGVMQNPRHLVRRRGQEARLRCSPMKGHSHVYWYRQLPEEGLKFMVYLQKENIIDESGMPKERFSAEFPKEGPSILRIQQVVRGDSAAYFCASSHRVSLQETQYFGPGTRLLVL.

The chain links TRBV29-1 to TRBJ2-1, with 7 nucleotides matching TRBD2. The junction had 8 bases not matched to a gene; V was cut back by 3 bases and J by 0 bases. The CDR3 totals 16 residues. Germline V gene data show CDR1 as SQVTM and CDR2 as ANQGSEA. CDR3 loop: CSVEASGLFSYNEQFF. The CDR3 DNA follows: TGCAGCGTTGAGGCTAGCGGCCTTTTCTCCTACAATGAGCAGTTCTTC.

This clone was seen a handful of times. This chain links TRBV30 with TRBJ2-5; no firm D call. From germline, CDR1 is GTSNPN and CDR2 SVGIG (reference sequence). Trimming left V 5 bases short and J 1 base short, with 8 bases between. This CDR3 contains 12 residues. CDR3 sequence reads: CAWEILQETQYF. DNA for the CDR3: TGTGCCTGGGAGATACTCCAAGAGACCCAGTACTTC.

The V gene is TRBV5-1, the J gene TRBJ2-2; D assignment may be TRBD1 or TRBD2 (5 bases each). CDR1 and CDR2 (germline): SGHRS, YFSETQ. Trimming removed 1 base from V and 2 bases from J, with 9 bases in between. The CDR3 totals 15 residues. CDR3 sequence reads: CASSLSGRNTGELFF. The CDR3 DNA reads TGCGCCAGCAGCTTGTCGGGGCGCAACACCGGGGAGCTGTTTTTT.

CDR3 loop: CASSLLAGVFYEQYF. CDR3 in DNA: TGTGCCAGCAGCCTACTAGCGGGAGTTTTCTACGAGCAGTACTTC. The gene calls are TRBV3-1 (or the pseudogene TRBV3-2) and TRBJ2-7; TRBD2 agrees at 11 bases. Germline V gives CDR1 LGHDT, CDR2 YNNKEL (reference sequence). After removal of 4 bases from V and 3 bases from J, the junction contained 5 bases not matched to a gene. The CDR3 extends over 15 amino acids.

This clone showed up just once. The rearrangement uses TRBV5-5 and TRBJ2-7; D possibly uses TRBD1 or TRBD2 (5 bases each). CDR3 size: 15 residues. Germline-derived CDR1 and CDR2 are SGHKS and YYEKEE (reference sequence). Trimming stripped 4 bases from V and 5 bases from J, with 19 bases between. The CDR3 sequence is CASSEGAGFWDEQYF. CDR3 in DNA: TGTGCCAGCAGCGAGGGCGCAGGGTTTTGGGACGAGCAGTACTTC.

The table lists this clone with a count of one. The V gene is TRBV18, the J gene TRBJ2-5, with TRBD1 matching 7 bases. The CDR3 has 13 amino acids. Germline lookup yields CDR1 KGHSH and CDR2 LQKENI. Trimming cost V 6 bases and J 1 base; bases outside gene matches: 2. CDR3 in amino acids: CASSDRAQETQYF. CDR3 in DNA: TGTGCCAGCTCCGACAGGGCCCAAGAGACCCAGTACTTC.

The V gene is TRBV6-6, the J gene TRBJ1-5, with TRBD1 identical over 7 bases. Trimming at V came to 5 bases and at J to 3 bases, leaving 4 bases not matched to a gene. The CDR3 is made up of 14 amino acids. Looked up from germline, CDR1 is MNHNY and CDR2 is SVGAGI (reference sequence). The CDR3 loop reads CASSPGQINQPQHF. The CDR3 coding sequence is TGTGCCAGCAGTCCGGGACAGATCAATCAGCCCCAGCATTTT.